The 14 T cell receptor beta chains below were found in one sample sequenced in a study of TIL therapy for anti-PD-1-resistant metastatic lung cancer. The libraries were made with immunoSEQ v3. The table came from immunoSEQ multiplex PCR; TCRdb's copy has only in-frame clones and leaves some out. Among roughly 50,000 clones listed, less than 75% were seen once. Noted time point: pre-treatment sample, taken before nivolumab and TIL therapy. Tumor tissue came from excised metastases, mostly pleural nodules or supraclavicular lymph nodes. The sample here was tumor tissue, taken at baseline. The receptor source for this set is a person aged 25-80 years with non-small cell lung cancer.

Notes on this clone: Sequence at one end of the junction differs from germline and may be a read error. The rearrangement joins TRBV7-7 to TRBJ2-1; 12 bases map to TRBD2. The germline CDR1 and CDR2 sequences are SSHAT and FNYEAQ (reference sequence). The CDR3 spans 15 residues. CDR3 sequence reads: CASSLTSGGTNEQFF. In DNA, the CDR3 is TGTGCTAGCAGCCTCACTAGCGGGGGGACAAATGAGCAGTTCTTC.

V gene TRBV28 combines with J gene TRBJ1-2, with unresolved D. The V and J ends lost 5 bases and 8 bases respectively, with 9 bases between them. Germline-derived CDR1 and CDR2 are MDHEN and SYDVKM. The CDR3 is 11 amino acids. The CDR3 sequence is CASSERWGYTF. The CDR3 DNA sequence: TGTGCCAGCAGTGAGCGATGGGGCTACACCTTC.

This clone occurred many times. V usage is TRBV19 and J usage is TRBJ1-1; no clear D. Germline loops: CDR1 LNHDA, CDR2 SQIVND (reference sequence). CDR3 length: 14 residues. V was cut by 6 bases and J by 0 bases, with 11 bases left in between. For the CDR3, the DNA is TGTGCCAGTAGATCCTACAGCTTGAACACTGAAGCTTTCTTT. Its translation is CASRSYSLNTEAFF. The whole variable domain, remainder taken from reference TRBV19 and TRBJ1-1, is DGGITQSPKYLFRKEGQNVTLSCEQNLNHDAMYWYRQDPGQGLRLIYYSQIVNDFQKGDIAEGYSVSREKKESFPLTVTSAQKNPTAFYLCASRSYSLNTEAFFGQGTRLTVV.

J is TRBJ2-2 and V is TRBV6-4; 9 bases align to TRBD2. The CDR3 extends over 16 amino acids. Germline assignment: CDR1 MRHNA and CDR2 SNTAGT. Trimming cost V 0 bases and J 1 base; bases outside gene matches: 0. The CDR3 DNA sequence: TGTGCCAGCAGTGACTCGACTAGCGGGAACACCGGGGAGCTGTTTTTT. Amino acids: CASSDSTSGNTGELFF.

This rearrangement joins TRBV9 to TRBJ2-7; D call uncertain. This CDR3 has 15 amino acids. The germline CDR1 and CDR2 sequences are SGDLS and YYNGEE. V was cut by 4 bases and J by 0 bases, with 14 bases left in between. CDR3 nucleotide sequence: TGTGCCAGCAGCCCCCACGCACTCAGCTCCTACGAGCAGTACTTC. Translated: CASSPHALSSYEQYF.

This clone was counted only a few times. The chain couples TRBV6-5 to TRBJ1-2, with D perhaps matching TRBD1 (6 bases). This CDR3 has 12 amino acids. V lost 11 bases and J lost 6, with 16 bases in between. Germline CDR1 reads MNHEY; CDR2 reads SVGAGI. In nucleotides, the CDR3 is TGTGCCTCCGGTCGGGGGGCTAATGGCTACACCTTC. As protein: CASGRGANGYTF.

The chain is built from TRBV4-2 and TRBJ1-2; D is undetermined. V dropped 0 bases and J dropped 6 bases, with 11 bases sitting between them. Germline V gene data show CDR1 as LGHNA and CDR2 as YNFKEQ. There are 14 residues in the CDR3. CDR3 sequence (DNA): TGTGCCAGCAGCCAAGACGCATTCTCCAATGGCTACACCTTC. It is translated as CASSQDAFSNGYTF.

The V call is TRBV7-9, the J call TRBJ1-6, with D perhaps TRBD1 (5 bases). The CDR3 contains 15 residues. Trimming removed 5 bases at V and 7 bases at J, with 15 bases between. Germline assignment: CDR1 SEHNR and CDR2 FQNEAQ (reference sequence). The CDR3 region is CASSPGGGWNSPLHF. CDR3 bases: TGTGCCAGCAGCCCGGGTGGGGGGTGGAATTCACCCCTCCACTTT.

CDR3 region: CASSPGTARGGYTF. CDR3 sequence (DNA): TGTGCCAGCAGTCCTGGGACCGCCCGAGGCGGCTACACCTTC. The rearrangement uses TRBV28 and TRBJ1-2, with D possibly being TRBD1 (5 bases). The V and J ends lost 5 bases and 8 bases respectively, with 18 bases between them. CDR1 MDHEN and CDR2 SYDVKM come from the germline V gene. The CDR3 sequence is 14 residues long.

This clone was counted a single time. The V call is TRBV6-6, the J call TRBJ2-5; 8 bases agree with TRBD2. The V gene's germline CDR1 is MNHNY and CDR2 SVGAGI (reference sequence). This CDR3 spans 13 amino acids. The CDR3 nucleotides are TGTTCCTCGGGCGGGAGGACTCAAGAGACCCAGTACTTC. Residues: CSSGGRTQETQYF.

This chain joins TRBV6-5 and TRBJ1-4; D is undetermined. Trimming took 7 bases from V and 3 from J, leaving 12 bases between them. The germline CDR1 and CDR2 sequences are MNHEY and SVGAGI. There are 14 residues in the CDR3. This chain's CDR3 is CASTRAMSNEKLFF. CDR3 DNA sequence: TGTGCCAGCACCCGGGCCATGTCTAATGAAAAACTGTTTTTT.

The chain combines TRBV11-2 with TRBJ2-7; the D is unclear. The CDR3 loop spans 13 amino acids. Trimming left V 3 bases short and J 3 bases short, with 9 bases between. The V gene's germline CDR1 is SGHAT and CDR2 FQNNGV. This CDR3 is CASSLSQIYEQYF. The DNA of the CDR3 is TGTGCCAGCAGCTTGTCACAGATCTACGAGCAGTACTTC.

This rearrangement joins TRBV10-2 to TRBJ2-3, with D tentatively TRBD2 (5 bases). With 7 bases removed from V and 3 bases from J, the gap between germline ends came to 14 bases. From germline, CDR1 is WSHSY and CDR2 SAAADI. This CDR3 spans 14 amino acids. The DNA for the CDR3 is TGCGCCAGCACCGAGCAGCGAGGGACAGATACGCAGTATTTT. It encodes CASTEQRGTDTQYF.

The gene calls are TRBV6-6 and TRBJ1-2, with D unclear. Trimming took off 5 bases at V and 4 bases at J, with 14 bases between the two ends. Per germline, CDR1 MNHNY and CDR2 SVGAGI (reference sequence). The CDR3 covers 14 residues. The CDR3 bases are TGTGCCAGCAGTCTTACCACGACTAGCTATGGCTACACCTTC. This codes for CASSLTTTSYGYTF.